Listed below are T cell receptor beta chains from one sample, sequenced in a study of blood T cell repertoires in COVID-19. Sequenced by immunoSEQ multiplex PCR; TCRdb stores in-frame clones only, minus some. The table includes about 180,000 clones, 85% detected once. The specimen was PBMCs or T cells enriched from blood (not recorded which). These receptors came from a man aged 40-55 years who had recovered from COVID-19. Each CDR3 is given with its conserved first and last residue. D genes are given only for firm matches. Only some rows state a clone size, as once, few, many or a class for expanded clones.

>TRBV5-6|NA|TRBD1|TRBJ1-1
CASSKTGGTEAFF
TGTGCCAGCAGCAAAACAGGGGGCACTGAAGCTTTCTTT
>TRBV28|NA|TRBD1|TRBJ1-5
CASSLRGQGDQPQHF
TGTGCCAGCAGTTTAAGGGGACAGGGGGATCAGCCCCAGCATTTT
>TRBV10-1|NA|TRBD1|TRBJ2-2
CASSGDRGPVAGELFF
TGCGCCAGCAGTGGGGACAGGGGCCCAGTGGCCGGGGAGCTGTTTTTT
>TRBV24-1|NA|TRBD2|TRBJ2-1
CATSDSSGRPGSYNEQFF
TGTGCCACCAGTGATTCCAGCGGGAGGCCCGGGTCCTACAATGAGCAGTTCTTC
>TRBV30|NA|TRBD1|TRBJ1-6
CAWSFEGTAYSPLHF
TGTGCCTGGAGTTTTGAAGGGACAGCTTATTCACCCCTCCACTTT
>TRBV2|NA|NA|TRBJ1-1
CASKGELNTEAFF
TGTGCCAGTAAGGGGGAGTTGAACACTGAAGCTTTCTTT
>TRBV2|NA|TRBD2|TRBJ2-1
CASSGRRTRDEQFF
TGTGCCAGCAGTGGGCGACGGACTAGAGATGAGCAGTTCTTC
>TRBV10-3|NA|NA|TRBJ2-7
CAISLDRSYEQYF
TGTGCCATCAGTTTAGACAGATCCTACGAGCAGTACTTC
>TRBV6-5|NA|NA|TRBJ2-6
CASSQQGLSANVLTF
TGTGCCAGCAGTCAACAGGGTCTCTCGGCCAACGTCCTGACTTTC
>TRBV5-5|NA|NA|TRBJ2-2
CASTRWGQVATGELFF
TGTGCCAGCACCCGGTGGGGCCAGGTTGCCACCGGGGAGCTGTTTTTT
>TRBV10-1|few|NA|TRBJ1-1
CASSESGRNTEAFF
TGCGCCAGCAGTGAGTCGGGGAGGAACACTGAAGCTTTCTTT
>TRBV24-1|NA|TRBD1|TRBJ1-2
CATSDFRTGYGYTF
TGTGCCACCAGTGATTTCCGGACAGGCTATGGCTACACCTTC
>TRBV19|NA|TRBD1|TRBJ2-7
CASSTSDRAHSYEQYF
TGTGCCAGTAGTACTTCAGACAGGGCCCACTCCTACGAGCAGTACTTC
>TRBV12-5|NA|NA|TRBJ2-7
CASGSGTSYEQYF
TGTGCTAGTGGTTCCGGGACATCCTACGAGCAGTACTTC
>TRBV18|NA|TRBD2|TRBJ2-5
CASSPLGTSVETQYF
TGTGCCAGCTCACCATTAGGGACTAGCGTAGAGACCCAGTACTTC
>TRBV4-1|NA|NA|TRBJ2-3
CASSHSGHGTDTQYF
TGCGCCAGCAGCCACTCAGGCCACGGCACAGATACGCAGTATTTT
>TRBV4-1|NA|TRBD1|TRBJ1-2
CASSQAGQIGYTF
TGCGCCAGCAGCCAGGCGGGACAGATTGGCTACACCTTC
>TRBV20-1|NA|TRBD1|TRBJ1-4
CSASRDRTIATNEKLFF
TGCAGTGCTAGTCGGGACAGGACCATTGCAACTAATGAAAAACTGTTTTTT
>TRBV11-2|once|TRBD2|TRBJ2-7
CASSLVAGGDYEQYF
TGTGCCAGCAGCTTAGTTGCGGGAGGCGATTACGAGCAGTACTTC
>TRBV2|NA|NA|TRBJ2-3
CASKLDRTDTQYF
TGTGCCAGCAAGCTAGACCGCACAGATACGCAGTATTTT
>TRBV5-1|few|TRBD1|TRBJ1-3
CASSLNRGSGNTIYF
TGCGCCAGCAGCTTAAACAGGGGCTCTGGAAACACCATATATTTT
>TRBV6-1|NA|NA|TRBJ2-2
CASSESLPVELFF
TGTGCCAGCAGTGAATCCCTGCCGGTGGAGCTGTTTTTT
>TRBV10-3|few|TRBD2|TRBJ2-4
CAISESGREGKNIQYF
TGTGCCATCAGTGAGTCGGGGCGGGAGGGCAAAAACATTCAGTACTTC
>TRBV27|NA|NA|TRBJ1-5
CASSPNNRANQPQHF
TGTGCCAGCAGCCCCAACAACAGGGCCAATCAGCCCCAGCATTTT
>TRBV7-2|NA|TRBD1|TRBJ2-7
CASSLLGRGNEQYF
TGTGCCAGCAGCTTATTGGGCAGGGGGAACGAGCAGTACTTC
>TRBV19|NA|TRBD1|TRBJ2-7
CASAKQGYEQYF
TGTGCCAGTGCAAAACAGGGGTACGAGCAGTACTTC
>TRBV28|NA|NA|TRBJ2-1
CASSPDRSYNEQFF
TGTGCCAGCAGTCCAGACAGGTCCTACAATGAGCAGTTCTTC
>TRBV29-1|NA|NA|TRBJ1-2
CSGSGTTDGYTF
TGCAGCGGATCCGGGACAACCGATGGCTACACCTTC
>TRBV7-9|NA|TRBD1|TRBJ2-5
CASSELGQGLGETQYF
TGTGCCAGCAGCGAGCTGGGACAGGGGCTTGGGGAGACCCAGTACTTC
>TRBV10-3|NA|NA|TRBJ1-1
CAISDPGGMNTEAFF
TGTGCCATCAGTGATCCGGGGGGGATGAACACTGAAGCTTTCTTT
>TRBV6-4|NA|TRBD2|TRBJ2-7
CASSDLRTSGTPYEQYF
TGTGCCAGCAGTGACTTGCGTACTAGCGGGACGCCCTACGAGCAGTACTTC
>TRBV4-2|NA|TRBD1|TRBJ1-1
CASRTLGQMNTEAFF
TGTGCCAGCAGAACGCTGGGACAGATGAACACTGAAGCTTTCTTT
>TRBV18|NA|TRBD2|TRBJ2-7
CASSPKAGGAEQYF
TGTGCCAGCTCGCCGAAAGCGGGAGGGGCCGAGCAGTACTTC
>TRBV5-1|NA|TRBD1|TRBJ1-6
CASSLEGQESSPLHF
TGCGCCAGCAGCTTGGAGGGACAGGAAAGTTCACCCCTCCACTTT
>TRBV28|NA|TRBD2|TRBJ2-7
CASSLPLGLAGGEQYF
TGTGCCAGCAGTTTACCCTTGGGACTAGCGGGAGGGGAGCAGTACTTC
>TRBV5-1|NA|TRBD1|TRBJ1-4
CASSLTGTGFNEKLFF
TGCGCCAGCAGTTTGACCGGGACAGGGTTTAATGAAAAACTGTTTTTT
>TRBV28|once|TRBD1|TRBJ2-1
CASSSTGTGNNEQFF
TGTGCCAGCAGCTCAACCGGGACAGGTAACAATGAGCAGTTCTTC
>TRBV6-5|NA|NA|TRBJ1-5
CASSNQGSGQPQHF
TGTGCCAGCAGTAACCAGGGATCAGGTCAGCCCCAGCATTTT